The clone carrying this T cell receptor (beta chain) has a handful of counts. The target antigen is unknown. This sample is drawn from a study of T-cell reconstitution after alpha-beta-depleted transplantation in children. A library of TCRbeta sequences, prepared with unique molecular identifiers, was generated. MiXCR, applied by TCRdb to the PCR reads, yields one record per CDR3 protein. The sample gives about 590,000 distinct CDR3 sequences, around 13% of which show up once; about 2.2% is in the top ten. Overall study findings and caveats: Alpha-beta T cells about two months after transplant reportedly derived from several hundred expanded graft clones. T-cell counts and diversity at one year following transplant were attributed mainly to newly produced T cells. The high TCRbeta diversity at day 60 in some patients came from surviving recipient T cells and thymic progenitors.

The CDR3 totals 16 residues. The germline V gene encodes CDR1 SGHTA and CDR2 FQGNSA. The trim removed 1 base at V and 0 bases at J, leaving 4 bases unmatched. The sequences come from PBMCs, mostly from graft donor cells, collected 360 days after TCRalphabeta/CD19-depleted stem cell transplant. This TCR was sampled from a male patient aged 10 to 17 who had a stem cell transplant for acute myeloid leukemia, so the T cells may come from the graft donor. V is TRBV7-2 and J is TRBJ2-3, with 7 bases identical to TRBD2. The CDR3 DNA sequence: TGTGCCAGCAGCTTAGTTAGCGGGCCTAGCACAGATACGCAGTATTTT. This encodes CASSLVSGPSTDTQYF.